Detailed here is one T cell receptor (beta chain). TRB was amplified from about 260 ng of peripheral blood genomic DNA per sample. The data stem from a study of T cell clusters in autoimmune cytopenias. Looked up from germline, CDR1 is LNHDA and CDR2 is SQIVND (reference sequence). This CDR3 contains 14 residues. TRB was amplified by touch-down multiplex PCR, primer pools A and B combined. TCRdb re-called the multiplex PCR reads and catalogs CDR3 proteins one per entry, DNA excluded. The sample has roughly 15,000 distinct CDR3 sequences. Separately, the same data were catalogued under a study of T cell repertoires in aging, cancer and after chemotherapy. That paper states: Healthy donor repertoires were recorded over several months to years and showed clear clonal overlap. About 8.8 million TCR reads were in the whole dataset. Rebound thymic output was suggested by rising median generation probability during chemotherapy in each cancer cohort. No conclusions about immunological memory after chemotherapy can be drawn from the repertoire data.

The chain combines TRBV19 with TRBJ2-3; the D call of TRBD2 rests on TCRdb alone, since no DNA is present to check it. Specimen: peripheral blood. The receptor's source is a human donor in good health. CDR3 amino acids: CASTGTSGRSTQYF. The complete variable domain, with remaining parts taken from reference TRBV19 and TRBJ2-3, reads DGGITQSPKYLFRKEGQNVTLSCEQNLNHDAMYWYRQDPGQGLRLIYYSQIVNDFQKGDIAEGYSVSREKKESFPLTVTSAQKNPTAFYLCASTGTSGRSTQYFGPGTRLTVL.